The 4 T cell receptor beta chains given below trace back to one sample, sequenced in a study of CD8 T cells in ankylosing spondylitis. Study results and limitations: Among TCR beta sequences, a motif of under 10 highly homologous variants appeared characteristic of ankylosing spondylitis blood.

MiXCR, applied by TCRdb to the 5' RACE reads, yields one record per CDR3 protein. The table shows roughly 700,000 distinct CDR3 sequences, with 15% to 20% occurring only once. These receptors' targets are unknown. Sequencing was carried out using blood, either unsorted or a sorted T cell fraction (not recorded which). These receptors originate from a male donor with ankylosing spondylitis.

This clonotype came up many times. V and J are TRBV15 and TRBJ1-1; D remains ambiguous. V was cut by 0 bases and J by 5 bases, with 16 bases left in between. Germline CDR1 is LNHNV and CDR2 is YYDKDF (reference sequence). The CDR3 has 16 residues. As DNA, the CDR3 is TGTGCCACCAGCAGAGATCTAATAAGGGCGGGAACTGAAGCTTTCTTT. It encodes CATSRDLIRAGTEAFF.

This clonotype was found a few times. J is TRBJ1-1 and V is TRBV29-1; D is perhaps TRBD1 (5 bases). The CDR3 runs 11 residues. CDR1 and CDR2 from the germline V gene are SQVTM and ANQGSEA. Trimming left V 5 bases short and J 3 bases short, with 7 bases between. CDR3 in amino acids: CSVSRDTEAFF. As DNA, the CDR3 is TGCAGCGTTTCCAGGGACACTGAAGCTTTCTTT.

This clonotype has a single count. The rearrangement uses TRBV14 and TRBJ1-1; D remains unclear. The germline V and J ends were trimmed by 0 bases and 6 bases, with 5 bases remaining between them. The CDR3 extends over 12 amino acids. From germline, CDR1 is SGHDN and CDR2 FVKESK. The CDR3 coding sequence is TGTGCCAGCAGCCAAGAGTCCTCTGAAGCTTTCTTT. It yields the protein CASSQESSEAFF.

The rearrangement links TRBV2 to TRBJ2-7; tentatively, D is TRBD1 or TRBD2 (5 bases each). V was trimmed by 11 bases and J by 11 bases, leaving 19 bases between them. The CDR3 runs 11 residues. Germline-derived CDR1 and CDR2 are SNHLY and FYNNEI. The CDR3 DNA reads as TGTGCCCGCGGCTTCGGGGACGTTGAGTACTTC. The encoded protein is CARGFGDVEYF.